This TCR beta chain is drawn from a study of somatic mutations in T cells in chronic GVHD (TCRdb year 2020). As regards this clone: Its antigen is not yet known. No base qualities exist here, and no much larger clone lies one base off it.

CDR1 and CDR2 were assigned from the germline V gene (reference sequence) as GTSNPN and SVGIG. The CDR3 sequence holds 13 residues, the cysteine and phenylalanine included. The retained sequence is limited to the CDR3, 39 bases, with the frame set at the first base. Trimming removed 3 bases from V and 4 bases from J, leaving 12 bases between the germline ends. For sorting, cells were stained with anti-CD3, anti-CD4, anti-CD8 and a Vbeta20 antibody from the IOTest Beta Mark kit and sorted on a FACSAria III to a purity above 97%. Peripheral blood was collected in sodium heparin tubes and mononuclear cells were isolated by Ficoll-Paque PLUS density gradient centrifugation. Before TCRbeta deep sequencing, the CD4+ Vbeta20+, CD4+ Vbeta20-, and CD8+ T cell fractions were FACS-sorted. Isolated genomic DNA was used for TCRbeta deep sequencing. TCRbeta CDR3 sequencing and initial data processing were performed as a commercial service with the immunoSEQ assay. In the authors' own workflow: IMGT was used to annotate V, D, J genes, while reads were demultiplexed, adapter and primer sequences were stripped out, and similar clones were merged through frequency-ratio clustering. TCRdb retrieved this table from immuneACCESS and kept in-frame rearrangements only. Not all clones are present; in checked studies, unresolved V genes account for under half, and no reason is known for the remainder. That table is the source of V, J and clone size, and D and trimming were worked out from the DNA. In all, the sample holds approximately 720 clones, and approximately 82% of those were seen once. Approximately 70% of the sample comes from the top ten.

The chain uses TRBV30 and TRBJ1-1; TRBD1 is a possible D gene, resting on 6 matching bases. Sequences were obtained from Vbeta20-positive CD4+ T cells from blood. The cell subset or site label, as the study defines it: CD4+ T cells sorted for TCR Vbeta20 (TRBV30-01) positivity by flow cytometry. This TCR derives from a male patient in his 50s with chronic graft-versus-host disease. Post transplant, some T cells may arise from the graft donor. CDR3 region: CAWRATGSTEAFF. The sequenced DNA: TGTGCCTGGAGGGCCACAGGGAGCACTGAAGCTTTCTTT.